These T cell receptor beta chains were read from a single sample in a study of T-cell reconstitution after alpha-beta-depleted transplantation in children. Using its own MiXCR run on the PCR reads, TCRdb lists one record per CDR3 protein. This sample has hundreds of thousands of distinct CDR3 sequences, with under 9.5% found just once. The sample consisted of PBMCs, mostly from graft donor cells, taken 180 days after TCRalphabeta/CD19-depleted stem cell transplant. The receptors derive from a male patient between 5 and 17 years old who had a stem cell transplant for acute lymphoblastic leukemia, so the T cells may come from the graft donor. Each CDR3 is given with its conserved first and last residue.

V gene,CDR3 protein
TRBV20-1,CSARDLLGLRNEQFF
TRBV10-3,CATGGRGVTDTQYF
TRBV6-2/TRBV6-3,CASSYSGTPAYEQYF
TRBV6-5,CASTGGHEQYF
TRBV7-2,CASSSRGQGVYEQYF
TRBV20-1,CSARVVASYEQYF
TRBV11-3,CASSLVPTSSSYNSPLHF
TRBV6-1,CASSRTGGAANAEAFF
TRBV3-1,CASSQDNLVRGVAFF
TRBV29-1,CSVSPGGNSPLHF
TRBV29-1,CSVLPGAPSAEAFF